The 27 T cell receptor beta chains given below trace back to one sample, sequenced in a study of blood T cell repertoires in COVID-19. Only in-frame clones appear in the TCRdb table, and some are missing; sequencing was by immunoSEQ multiplex PCR. The top ten clones hold about 8.8% of a sample with about 150,000 clones, around 81% of them seen once. The sequenced sample was peripheral blood. The receptors stem from a woman of 80 years or more with COVID-19, enrolled during active disease.

This chain links TRBV27 with TRBJ2-5; TRBD1 aligns across 7 bases. V trimming: 6 bases; J trimming: 7 bases; junction bases outside the gene matches: 20. The length of the CDR3 is 17 residues. Germline V gene sequence: CDR1 MNHEY, CDR2 SMNVEV (reference sequence). The CDR3 sequence: CASSRLRDSDGVGTQYF. The CDR3 DNA reads TGTGCCAGCAGCCGCCTCCGGGACAGCGATGGGGTGGGGACCCAGTACTTC.

This rearrangement joins TRBV5-1 to TRBJ2-2; D remains unclear. This CDR3 is 15 amino acids long. CDR1 SGHRS and CDR2 YFSETQ come from the germline V gene. V shed 3 bases and J shed 2 bases, with 11 bases lying between them. CDR3 coding DNA: TGCGCCAGCAGCTCCCAACACAGTAACACCGGGGAGCTGTTTTTT. Translation: CASSSQHSNTGELFF.

The chain couples TRBV27 to TRBJ2-7; perhaps TRBD2 as D (6 bases). The germline V gene encodes CDR1 MNHEY and CDR2 SMNVEV (reference sequence). CDR3 length: 17 amino acids. V lost 1 base, J lost 1 base, and 17 bases lay in between. This chain's CDR3 is CASSLYSGVTDSYEQYF. The CDR3, as DNA: TGTGCCAGCAGTTTATACTCGGGGGTTACAGATTCCTACGAGCAGTACTTC.

The rearrangement joins TRBV14 to TRBJ2-2, with 9 bases matching TRBD2. The length of the CDR3 is 14 residues. Germline lookup yields CDR1 SGHDN and CDR2 FVKESK. The trim removed 6 bases at V and 5 bases at J, leaving 4 bases unmatched. The CDR3 sequence is CASRVAGVTGELFF. Written as DNA, the CDR3 is TGTGCCAGCAGAGTAGCGGGAGTAACCGGGGAGCTGTTTTTT.

The rearrangement uses TRBV28 and TRBJ1-4; TRBD1 is a possible D gene (6 bases). In germline, CDR1 is MDHEN, CDR2 SYDVKM. This CDR3 has 15 amino acids. V was trimmed by 3 bases and J by 8 bases, leaving 16 bases between them. The CDR3 sequence is CASSFGAGGQEKLFF. CDR3 coding DNA: TGTGCCAGCAGTTTTGGGGCCGGGGGGCAAGAAAAACTGTTTTTT.

The chain recombines TRBV5-1 with TRBJ2-2; 8 bases match TRBD2. Germline CDR1 SGHRS, CDR2 YFSETQ. The CDR3 has 16 amino acids. V shed 0 bases and J 1 base; nucleotides not matched to a gene: 2. The CDR3 reads CASSLVTSGNTGELFF. CDR3 DNA: TGCGCCAGCAGCTTGGTCACTAGCGGGAACACCGGGGAGCTGTTTTTT.

This chain joins TRBV3-1 (or the pseudogene TRBV3-2) and TRBJ1-2; tentatively, D is TRBD1 (5 bases). This CDR3 contains 16 residues. Germline values: CDR1 LGHDT, CDR2 YNNKEL (reference sequence). V was cut by 4 bases and J by 8 bases, with 23 bases left in between. CDR3 amino acids: CASSPSSGGGAGGYTF. CDR3 in DNA: TGTGCCAGCAGCCCCTCCTCCGGGGGGGGTGCCGGAGGCTACACCTTC.

This clone has a single count. In nucleotides, the CDR3 is TGTGCCAGCTGTATTGGGCGAGCCTACGAGCAGTACTTC. Protein: CASCIGRAYEQYF. The chain uses TRBV12-3 or TRBV12-4 and TRBJ2-7; D unclear. Deletions cut 8 bases from V and 2 bases from J, with 13 bases between. The CDR3 consists of 13 residues.

This chain uses TRBV15 with TRBJ2-3, with TRBD2 matching over 8 bases. The germline CDR1 and CDR2 sequences are LNHNV and YYDKDF (reference sequence). CDR3 length equals 16 residues. V lost 1 base, J lost 8 bases, and 11 bases stayed unmatched. This chain's CDR3 is CATSRVASGGLGTQYF. The DNA of the CDR3 is TGTGCCACCAGCAGAGTAGCCAGCGGGGGCTTGGGTACGCAGTATTTT. Full variable domain (remainder filled in from reference TRBV15 and TRBJ2-3): DAMVIQNPRYQVTQFGKPVTLSCSQTLNHNVMYWYQQKSSQAPKLLFHYYDKDFNNEADTPDNFQSRRPNTSFCFLDIRSPGLGDTAMYLCATSRVASGGLGTQYFGPGTRLTVL.

This clone was recorded a few times. The V call is TRBV4-2, the J call TRBJ1-5; D is unclear. V was clipped by 0 bases and J by 3 bases, with 12 bases between them. This CDR3 is 16 amino acids long. The germline V gene has CDR1 LGHNA and CDR2 YNFKEQ. In DNA form, the CDR3 reads TGTGCCAGCAGCCAAGATCTTGGAGGACTCAATCAGCCCCAGCATTTT. It codes for CASSQDLGGLNQPQHF.

The table lists this clone with a count of one. CDR3 amino acids: CASGQTGNYGYTF. The CDR3 bases are TGTGCCAGCGGACAGACAGGGAACTATGGCTACACCTTC. The rearrangement uses TRBV6-5 and TRBJ1-2, with TRBD1 matching over 7 bases. The CDR3 covers 13 residues. The germline V gene has CDR1 MNHEY and CDR2 SVGAGI. V dropped 8 bases and J dropped 2; count of bases not matched to a gene: 5.

V and J are TRBV11-2 and TRBJ1-1; no clear D. CDR1 and CDR2 from the germline V gene are SGHAT and FQNNGV. The CDR3 loop spans 13 amino acids. Trimming removed 1 base from V and 4 bases from J, with 7 bases in between. Here the CDR3 DNA reads TGTGCCAGCAGCTTAGGTCATGTCACTGAAGCTTTCTTT. Translating gives CASSLGHVTEAFF.

The chain employs TRBV5-6 and TRBJ2-5, with unresolved D. Trimming took 4 bases from V and 5 from J, leaving 6 bases between them. The CDR3 runs to 11 residues. Germline V gene sequence: CDR1 SGHDT, CDR2 YYEEEE. CDR3 DNA sequence: TGTGCCAGCAGCCAGAGGGAGACCCAGTACTTC. Amino acids: CASSQRETQYF. Supplemented by reference TRBV5-6 and TRBJ2-5, the full variable domain reads DAGVTQSPTHLIKTRGQQVTLRCSPKSGHDTVSWYQQALGQGPQFIFQYYEEEERQRGNFPDRFSGHQFPNYSSELNVNALLLGDSALYLCASSQRETQYFGPGTRLLVL.

The genes are TRBV6-5 and TRBJ2-7; D is unclear. The CDR3 sequence is 12 residues long. CDR1 and CDR2 (germline): MNHEY, SVGAGI. The V and J ends lost 7 bases and 4 bases respectively, with 11 bases between them. The chain's CDR3 is CASKISEYEQYF. In nucleotides, the CDR3 is TGTGCCAGCAAAATTTCGGAGTACGAGCAGTACTTC.

The chain employs TRBV3-1 (or the pseudogene TRBV3-2) and TRBJ1-1; D gene unclear. CDR1 and CDR2 from the germline V gene are LGHDT and YNNKEL (reference sequence). Trimming stripped 4 bases from V and 3 bases from J, with 9 bases between. There are 13 residues in the CDR3. The CDR3 bases are TGTGCCAGCAGCCGGTCCGGGGACACTGAAGCTTTCTTT. Its translation is CASSRSGDTEAFF.

This clone was seen only once. J is TRBJ1-2 and V is TRBV6-1; a weak D match, TRBD1 (5 bases). The V gene lost 1 base and the J gene lost 3 bases, with 9 bases spanning the gap. CDR1 MNHNS and CDR2 SASEGT come from the germline V gene. The CDR3 contains 14 residues. The CDR3 is CASSEVRAYYGYTF. CDR3 in DNA: TGTGCCAGCAGTGAAGTCAGGGCCTACTATGGCTACACCTTC.

The J gene is TRBJ2-3, the V gene TRBV5-6, with D possibly being TRBD2 (6 bases). The CDR3 covers 16 residues. CDR1 is SGHDT, CDR2 YYEEEE, per germline. The ends were cut back, 2 bases at V and 4 bases at J, with 17 bases in the middle. The CDR3 loop reads CASSFLQVGGADTQYF. CDR3 nucleotides: TGTGCCAGCAGCTTCTTACAGGTCGGGGGAGCAGATACGCAGTATTTT.

Only a few counts were recorded for this clone. This chain's CDR3 is CASSGGVGAGDPVRGGTEAFF. The CDR3 DNA reads TGTGCCAGCAGTGGAGGGGTTGGGGCCGGGGACCCGGTTCGCGGGGGAACTGAAGCTTTCTTT. The chain employs TRBV2 and TRBJ1-1, with TRBD1 as a possible D gene (5 bases). The V and J ends lost 4 bases and 5 bases respectively, with 35 bases between them. Germline assignment: CDR1 SNHLY and CDR2 FYNNEI. The CDR3 runs 21 residues. Drawing the rest from reference TRBV2 and TRBJ1-1, the complete variable domain is EPEVTQTPSHQVTQMGQEVILRCVPISNHLYFYWYRQILGQKVEFLVSFYNNEISEKSEIFDDQFSVERPDGSNFTLKIRSTKLEDSAMYFCASSGGVGAGDPVRGGTEAFFGQGTRLTVV.

This clone was recorded a few times. The rearrangement joins TRBV3-1 (or the pseudogene TRBV3-2) to TRBJ1-6; D not certain. Germline CDR1 reads LGHDT; CDR2 reads YNNKEL (reference sequence). The V end was cut by 2 bases, the J end by 9 bases, with 8 bases between. This CDR3 is built from 13 residues. CDR3 amino acids: CASSQLDTSPLHF. The CDR3 nucleotides read TGTGCCAGCAGCCAACTTGACACTTCACCCCTCCACTTT.

The chain combines TRBV12-3 or TRBV12-4 with TRBJ2-4; 9 bases are shared with TRBD1. This CDR3 contains 13 residues. After removal of 6 bases from V and 16 bases from J, the junction contained 13 bases not matched to a gene. CDR3 region: CASRRGARDRVYF. Written as DNA, the CDR3 is TGTGCCAGCAGGAGAGGGGCCCGGGACAGGGTTTACTTC.

The V and J genes are TRBV7-3 and TRBJ2-1; 10 nucleotides match TRBD2. V was pared by 8 bases and J by 10 bases, with 8 bases of the junction left unmatched. Germline lookup yields CDR1 SGHTA and CDR2 FQGTGA. There are 13 residues in the CDR3. DNA for the CDR3: TGTGCCAGCGGTGGTAGCGGGGGGTACGAGCAGTTCTTC. This encodes CASGGSGGYEQFF. The whole variable domain, filled in from reference TRBV7-3 and TRBJ2-1, reads GAGVSQTPSNKVTEKGKYVELRCDPISGHTALYWYRQSLGQGPEFLIYFQGTGAADDSGLPNDRFFAVRPEGSVSTLKIQRTERGDSAVYLCASGGSGGYEQFFGPGTRLTVL.

The chain carries TRBV5-1 and TRBJ2-2; tentatively, D is TRBD1 (6 bases). This CDR3 spans 14 amino acids. The germline V gene encodes CDR1 SGHRS and CDR2 YFSETQ. V gave up 2 bases and J gave up 5 bases, with 10 bases separating them. This CDR3 is CASSLQGGTGELFF. The CDR3 coding sequence is TGCGCCAGCAGCTTACAGGGCGGGACCGGGGAGCTGTTTTTT. The full variable domain, in which reference TRBV5-1 and TRBJ2-2 provide the parts outside the CDR3, is KAGVTQTPRYLIKTRGQQVTLSCSPISGHRSVSWYQQTPGQGLQFLFEYFSETQRNKGNFPGRFSGRQFSNSRSEMNVSTLELGDSALYLCASSLQGGTGELFFGEGSRLTVL.

The rearrangement links TRBV2 to TRBJ2-4, with D tentatively TRBD1 (6 bases). The CDR3 loop spans 15 amino acids. Per the germline V gene, CDR1 is SNHLY and CDR2 is FYNNEI. Between the trimmed V and J ends, which lost 3 bases and 6 bases, there was a span of 15 bases. The CDR3 loop reads CASSEGPLDRNIQYF. CDR3 nucleotides: TGTGCCAGCAGTGAGGGTCCCTTGGACAGAAACATTCAGTACTTC.

V and J are TRBV3-1 (or the pseudogene TRBV3-2) and TRBJ2-5, with a possible D match to TRBD2 (5 bases). Looked up from germline, CDR1 is LGHDT and CDR2 is YNNKEL (reference sequence). The CDR3 is 14 residues long. V lost 1 base to trimming and J lost 5 bases, with 11 bases between them. The CDR3 region is CASSQARRLETQYF. The CDR3 region has the DNA TGTGCCAGCAGCCAAGCTAGGAGGCTGGAGACCCAGTACTTC.

The V gene is TRBV5-1, the J gene TRBJ2-7; perhaps TRBD1 as D (6 bases). The germline V and J ends were trimmed by 4 bases and 2 bases, with 22 bases remaining between them. Germline CDR1 and CDR2: SGHRS and YFSETQ. CDR3 length: 17 amino acids. The CDR3 DNA reads TGCGCCAGCAGCGAAATCGCCGGGACAACTCAGCCCTACGAGCAGTACTTC. Its protein product is CASSEIAGTTQPYEQYF. Based on the CDR3 plus reference TRBV5-1 and TRBJ2-7, the full variable domain is KAGVTQTPRYLIKTRGQQVTLSCSPISGHRSVSWYQQTPGQGLQFLFEYFSETQRNKGNFPGRFSGRQFSNSRSEMNVSTLELGDSALYLCASSEIAGTTQPYEQYFGPGTRLTVT.

The chain links TRBV5-1 to TRBJ1-3; D possibly corresponds to TRBD1 (5 bases). Germline values: CDR1 SGHRS, CDR2 YFSETQ. CDR3 length: 15 residues. Trimming took off 0 bases at V and 4 bases at J, with 11 bases between the two ends. The CDR3 spells CASSLASDTGNTIYF. CDR3 nucleotides: TGCGCCAGCAGCTTGGCCTCGGACACGGGAAACACCATATATTTT.

The chain uses TRBV5-5 and TRBJ2-5, with 8 bases fitting TRBD1. The junction had 9 bases not matched to a gene; V was cut back by 3 bases and J by 5 bases. The V gene's germline CDR1 is SGHKS and CDR2 YYEKEE (reference sequence). This CDR3 is built from 15 residues. The DNA of the CDR3 is TGTGCCAGCAGCTCTTCAGACAGGGGTTTTGAGACCCAGTACTTC. Translating gives CASSSSDRGFETQYF. The complete variable domain, with remaining parts taken from reference TRBV5-5 and TRBJ2-5, reads DAGVTQSPTHLIKTRGQQVTLRCSPISGHKSVSWYQQVLGQGPQFIFQYYEKEERGRGNFPDRFSARQFPNYSSELNVNALLLGDSALYLCASSSSDRGFETQYFGPGTRLLVL.